This T cell receptor (beta chain) was profiled in a study of siplizumab effects on memory and regulatory T cells. Trimming stripped 4 bases from V and 4 bases from J, with 10 bases between. There are 13 residues in the CDR3. Turning to this clone: Its cognate antigen is unknown.

Study results and limitations: Greater diversity than memory cells seemed evident in naive T cells, which also appeared to be major alloresponse contributors. Proliferating siplizumab-culture Treg suppressive function went unconfirmed.

The assay covered roughly 100,000 TCR templates per sample. This table comes from immunoSEQ multiplex PCR, and its TCRdb copy is limited to in-frame clones, with some not included. The sample contains 9,300 or so clones, about 70% of which appear only once. The sample consisted of effector memory CD8+ T cells sorted from blood. The subset was: unstimulated CD8+ effector memory T cells. The receptor was derived from a human donor in good health. The chain uses TRBV23-1 and TRBJ1-1; D remains ambiguous. TRBV23-1 is an ORF, with its function uncertain. As DNA, the CDR3 is TGCGCCAGCAGTCGCCTGGTGGGCACTGAAGCTTTCTTT. This sequence encodes CASSRLVGTEAFF.